This T cell receptor (beta chain) originates from a study of Graves' ophthalmopathy and Graves' hyperthyroidism. General study findings and limits: Sensitivity of under 71% and specificity of approximately 76% were achieved by the model that predicted ophthalmopathy progression.

CDR1 SQVTM and CDR2 ANQGSEA come from the germline V gene. This CDR3 has 11 amino acids. V was pared by 4 bases and J by 3 bases, with 6 bases between. The TCR beta CDR3 regions underwent amplification from RNA transcripts. The first round was an RT-PCR with HTBI primers, and the second round was a multiplex PCR. TCRdb reanalysed the multiplex PCR reads using MiXCR and keeps one entry per CDR3 protein. The data show 680,000 or so distinct CDR3 sequences, about 24% seen once. Note on this clonotype: No antigen is known for it.

The sample comprised peripheral blood. The gene calls are TRBV29-1 and TRBJ1-2; D is possibly TRBD1 (5 bases). The receptor comes from a woman aged 18-29 years with stable Graves' hyperthyroidism. Some clones in this sample may be carry-over from other donors' samples. The CDR3 DNA reads TGCAGCGTTGGAGGGGACTATGGCTACACCTTC. It translates to CSVGGDYGYTF.